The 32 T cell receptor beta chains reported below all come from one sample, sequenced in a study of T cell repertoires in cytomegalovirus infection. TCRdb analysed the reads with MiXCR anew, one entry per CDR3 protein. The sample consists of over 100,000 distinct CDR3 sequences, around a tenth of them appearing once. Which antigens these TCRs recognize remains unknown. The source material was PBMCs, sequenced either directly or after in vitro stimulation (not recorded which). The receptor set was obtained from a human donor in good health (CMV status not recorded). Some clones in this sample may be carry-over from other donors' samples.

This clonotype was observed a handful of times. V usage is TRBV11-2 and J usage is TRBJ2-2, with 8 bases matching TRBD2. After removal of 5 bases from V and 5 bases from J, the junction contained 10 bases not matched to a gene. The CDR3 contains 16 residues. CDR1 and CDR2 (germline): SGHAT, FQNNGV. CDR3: CASSRRGVAGTGELFF. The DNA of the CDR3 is TGTGCCAGCAGCCGACGAGGGGTAGCGGGAACCGGGGAGCTGTTTTTT.

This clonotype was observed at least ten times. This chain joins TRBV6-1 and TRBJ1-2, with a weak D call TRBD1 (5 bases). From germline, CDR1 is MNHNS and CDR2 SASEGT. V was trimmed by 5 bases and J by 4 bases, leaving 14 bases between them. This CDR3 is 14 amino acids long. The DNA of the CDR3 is TGTGCCAGCAGTCCCTCTGGGACGGTCTATGGCTACACCTTC. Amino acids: CASSPSGTVYGYTF.

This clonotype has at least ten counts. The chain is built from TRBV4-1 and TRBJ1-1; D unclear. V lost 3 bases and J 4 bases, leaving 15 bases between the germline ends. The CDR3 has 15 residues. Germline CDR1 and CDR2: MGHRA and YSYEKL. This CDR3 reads CASSQLQQRLTEAFF. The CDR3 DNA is TGCGCCAGCAGCCAGCTTCAGCAGCGTCTCACTGAAGCTTTCTTT.

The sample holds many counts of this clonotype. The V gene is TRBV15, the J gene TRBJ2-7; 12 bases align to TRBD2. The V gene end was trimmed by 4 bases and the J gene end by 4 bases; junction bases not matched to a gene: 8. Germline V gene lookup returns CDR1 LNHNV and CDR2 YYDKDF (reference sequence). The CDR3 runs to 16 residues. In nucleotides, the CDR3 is TGTGCCACCAGCACCCCTGGGACTAGCGGGTCTTACGAGCAGTACTTC. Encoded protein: CATSTPGTSGSYEQYF.

The CDR3: CASSLAGIGQYEQFF. The CDR3 nucleotides read TGCGCCAGCAGCTTGGCCGGAATTGGGCAGTATGAGCAGTTCTTC. The rearrangement uses TRBV5-1 and TRBJ2-1; the D is unclear. Trimming took 0 bases from V and 8 from J, leaving 15 bases between them. This CDR3 has 15 residues. Per the germline V gene, CDR1 is SGHRS and CDR2 is YFSETQ.

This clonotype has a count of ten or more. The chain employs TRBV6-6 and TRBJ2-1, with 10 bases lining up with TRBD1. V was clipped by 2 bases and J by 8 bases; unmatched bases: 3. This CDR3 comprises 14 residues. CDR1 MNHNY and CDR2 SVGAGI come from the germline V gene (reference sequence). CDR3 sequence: CASSYRDRGYEQFF. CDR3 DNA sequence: TGTGCCAGCAGTTACCGGGACAGGGGCTATGAGCAGTTCTTC.

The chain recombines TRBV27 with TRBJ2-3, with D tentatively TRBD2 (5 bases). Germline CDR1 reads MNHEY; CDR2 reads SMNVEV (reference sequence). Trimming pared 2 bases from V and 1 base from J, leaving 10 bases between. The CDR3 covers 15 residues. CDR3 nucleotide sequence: TGTGCCAGCAGTTTAAAACTAGTGGGCACAGATACGCAGTATTTT. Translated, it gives CASSLKLVGTDTQYF.

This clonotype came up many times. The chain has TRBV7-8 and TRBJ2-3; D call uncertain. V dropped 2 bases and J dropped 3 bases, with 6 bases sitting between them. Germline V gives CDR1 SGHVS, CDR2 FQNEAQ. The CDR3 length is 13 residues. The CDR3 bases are TGTGCCAGCAGCTTAATTTTGACAGATACGCAGTATTTT. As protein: CASSLILTDTQYF.

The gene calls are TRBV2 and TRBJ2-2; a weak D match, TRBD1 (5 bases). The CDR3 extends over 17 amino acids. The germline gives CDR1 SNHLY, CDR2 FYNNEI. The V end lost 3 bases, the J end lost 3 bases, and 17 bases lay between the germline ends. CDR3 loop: CASSDGSGSQYTGELFF. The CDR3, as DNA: TGTGCCAGCAGTGATGGTTCAGGGTCCCAATACACCGGGGAGCTGTTTTTT.

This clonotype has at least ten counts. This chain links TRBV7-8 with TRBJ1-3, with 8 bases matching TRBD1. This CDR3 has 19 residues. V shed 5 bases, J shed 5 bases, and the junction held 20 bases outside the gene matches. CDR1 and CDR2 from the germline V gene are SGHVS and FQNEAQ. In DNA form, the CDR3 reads TGTGCCAGCAGCACCCGACAGGGGTATTGGGACCCCCCGAGAAACACCATATATTTT. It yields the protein CASSTRQGYWDPPRNTIYF. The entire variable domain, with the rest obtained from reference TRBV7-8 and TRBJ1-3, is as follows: GAGVSQSPRYKVAKRGQDVALRCDPISGHVSLFWYQQALGQGPEFLTYFQNEAQLDKSGLPSDRFFAERPEGSVSTLKIQRTQQEDSAVYLCASSTRQGYWDPPRNTIYFGEGSWLTVV.

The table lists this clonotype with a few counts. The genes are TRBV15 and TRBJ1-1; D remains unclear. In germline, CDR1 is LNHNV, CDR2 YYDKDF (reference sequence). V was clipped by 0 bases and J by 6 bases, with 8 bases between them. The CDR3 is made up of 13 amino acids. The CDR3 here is CATSRDYLAEAFF. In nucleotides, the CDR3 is TGTGCCACCAGCAGAGATTATCTAGCTGAAGCTTTCTTT.

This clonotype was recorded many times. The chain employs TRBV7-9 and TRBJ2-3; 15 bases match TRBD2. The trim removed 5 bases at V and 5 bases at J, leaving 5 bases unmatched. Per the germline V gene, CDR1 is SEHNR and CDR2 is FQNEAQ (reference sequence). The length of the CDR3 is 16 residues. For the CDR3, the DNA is TGTGCCAGCAGCGGAGGGACTAGCGGGAGGATAGATACGCAGTATTTT. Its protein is CASSGGTSGRIDTQYF.

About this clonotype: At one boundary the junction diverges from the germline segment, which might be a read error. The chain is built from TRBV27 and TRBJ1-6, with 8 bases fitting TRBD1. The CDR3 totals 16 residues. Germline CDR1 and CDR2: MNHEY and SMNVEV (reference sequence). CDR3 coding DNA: TGTGCCAGCAGTTACGGACAGGGTTCCTATAATTCACCCCTCCCCTTT. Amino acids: CASSYGQGSYNSPLPF.

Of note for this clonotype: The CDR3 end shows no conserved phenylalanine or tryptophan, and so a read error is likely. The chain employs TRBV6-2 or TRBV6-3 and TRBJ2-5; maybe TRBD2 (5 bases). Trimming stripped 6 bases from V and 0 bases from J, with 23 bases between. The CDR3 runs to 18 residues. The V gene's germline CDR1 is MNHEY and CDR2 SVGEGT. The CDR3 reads CASSRGLDSVWYQETQYY. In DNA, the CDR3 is TGTGCCAGCAGCCGAGGGCTCGACTCGGTTTGGTACCAAGAGACCCAGTACTAC.

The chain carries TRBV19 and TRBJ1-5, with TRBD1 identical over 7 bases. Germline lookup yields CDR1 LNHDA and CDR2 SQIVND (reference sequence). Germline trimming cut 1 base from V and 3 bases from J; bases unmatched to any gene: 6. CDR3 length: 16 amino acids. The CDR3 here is CASSIAQGETNQPQHF. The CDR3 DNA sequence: TGTGCCAGTAGTATAGCCCAGGGGGAAACCAATCAGCCCCAGCATTTT.

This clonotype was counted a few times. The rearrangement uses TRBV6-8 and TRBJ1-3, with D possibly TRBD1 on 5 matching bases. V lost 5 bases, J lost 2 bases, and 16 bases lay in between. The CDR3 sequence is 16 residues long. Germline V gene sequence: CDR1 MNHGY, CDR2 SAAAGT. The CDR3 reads CASSPTSGGPGNTIYF. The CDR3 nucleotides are TGTGCCAGCAGTCCGACGTCCGGGGGACCTGGAAACACCATATATTTT.

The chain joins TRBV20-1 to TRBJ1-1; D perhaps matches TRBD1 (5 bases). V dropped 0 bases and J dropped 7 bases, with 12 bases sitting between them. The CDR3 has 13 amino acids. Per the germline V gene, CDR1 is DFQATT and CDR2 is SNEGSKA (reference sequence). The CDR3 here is CSARDGTLDEAFF. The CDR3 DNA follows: TGCAGTGCTAGAGATGGGACTCTGGATGAAGCTTTCTTT.

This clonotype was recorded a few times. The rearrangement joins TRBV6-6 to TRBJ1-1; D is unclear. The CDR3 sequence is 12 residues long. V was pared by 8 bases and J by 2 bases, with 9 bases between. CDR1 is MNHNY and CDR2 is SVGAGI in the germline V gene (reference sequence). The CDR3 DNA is TGTGCCAGCGGCGGCACCAACACTGAAGCTTTCTTT. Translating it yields CASGGTNTEAFF.

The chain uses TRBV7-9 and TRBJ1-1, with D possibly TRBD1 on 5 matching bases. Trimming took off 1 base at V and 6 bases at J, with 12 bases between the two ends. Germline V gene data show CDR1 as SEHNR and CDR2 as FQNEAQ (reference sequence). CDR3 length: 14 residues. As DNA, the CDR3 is TGTGCCAGCAGCTTAGTTCAGGGTGTTCCTGAAGCTTTCTTT. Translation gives CASSLVQGVPEAFF.

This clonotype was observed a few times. The CDR3 loop reads CASSLVTGVSGNTIYF. In DNA form, the CDR3 reads TGTGCCAGCAGCTTAGTCACGGGGGTCTCTGGAAACACCATATATTTT. The chain carries TRBV7-2 and TRBJ1-3; D perhaps matches TRBD1 (5 bases). Deletions cut 1 base from V and 0 bases from J, with 10 bases between. The CDR3 runs 16 residues. Germline CDR1 reads SGHTA; CDR2 reads FQGNSA.

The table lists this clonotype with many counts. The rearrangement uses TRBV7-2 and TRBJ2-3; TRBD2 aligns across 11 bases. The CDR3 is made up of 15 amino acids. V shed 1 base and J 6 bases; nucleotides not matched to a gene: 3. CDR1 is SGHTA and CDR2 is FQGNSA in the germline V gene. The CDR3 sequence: CASSLVAGGPDTQYF. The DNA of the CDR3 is TGTGCCAGCAGCTTAGTAGCGGGAGGGCCTGATACGCAGTATTTT. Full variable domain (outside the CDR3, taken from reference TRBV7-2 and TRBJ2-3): GAGVSQSPSNKVTEKGKDVELRCDPISGHTALYWYRQSLGQGLEFLIYFQGNSAPDKSGLPSDRFSAERTGGSVSTLTIQRTQQEDSAVYLCASSLVAGGPDTQYFGPGTRLTVL.

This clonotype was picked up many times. DNA for the CDR3: TGTGCCAGCAGCCTTTATACTAGGGTATCCGGGGAGCTGTTTTTT. Residues: CASSLYTRVSGELFF. The chain combines TRBV7-2 with TRBJ2-2; possible D gene TRBD2, 5 bases. Germline V lookup: CDR1 SGHTA, CDR2 FQGNSA. This CDR3 is 15 amino acids long. Trimming shortened V by 5 bases and J by 6 bases, and 16 bases separated the two germline ends.

CDR3 DNA sequence: TGCAGTGCTGCCGGGACTAGCGGACCCTCCACAGATACGCAGTATTTT. It translates to CSAAGTSGPSTDTQYF. The rearrangement uses TRBV20-1 and TRBJ2-3, with TRBD2 identical over 11 bases. Germline V gives CDR1 DFQATT, CDR2 SNEGSKA (reference sequence). The CDR3 spans 16 residues. V was pared by 5 bases and J by 2 bases, with 9 bases of the junction left unmatched.

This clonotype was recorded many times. The CDR3 coding sequence is TGCGCCAGCAGCCAAGATCAGAATAGCGGGAGGGCCACAGATACGCAGTATTTT. Protein sequence: CASSQDQNSGRATDTQYF. This sequence joins TRBV4-1 and TRBJ2-3, with 11 bases aligning to TRBD2. Trimming at V came to 0 bases and at J to 2 bases, leaving 7 bases not matched to a gene. Germline assignment: CDR1 MGHRA and CDR2 YSYEKL. This CDR3 has 18 residues.

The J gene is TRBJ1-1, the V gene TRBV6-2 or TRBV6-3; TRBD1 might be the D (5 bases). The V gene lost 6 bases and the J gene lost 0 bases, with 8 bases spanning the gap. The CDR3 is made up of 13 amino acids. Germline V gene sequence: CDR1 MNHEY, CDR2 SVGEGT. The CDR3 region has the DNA TGTGCCAGCAGAGGGGAGTTGAACACTGAAGCTTTCTTT. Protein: CASRGELNTEAFF.

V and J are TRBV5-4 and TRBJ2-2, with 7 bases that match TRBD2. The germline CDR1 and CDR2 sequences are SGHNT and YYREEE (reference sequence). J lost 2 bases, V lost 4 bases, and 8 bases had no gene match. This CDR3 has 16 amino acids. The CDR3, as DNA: TGTGCCAGCAGCCCCATAGCGGGCGTTAACACCGGGGAGCTGTTTTTT. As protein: CASSPIAGVNTGELFF.

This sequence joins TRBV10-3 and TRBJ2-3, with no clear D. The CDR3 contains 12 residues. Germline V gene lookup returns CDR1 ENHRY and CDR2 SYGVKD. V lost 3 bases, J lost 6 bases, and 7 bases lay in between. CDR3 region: CAISERSDTQYF. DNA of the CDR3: TGTGCCATCAGTGAAAGATCGGATACGCAGTATTTT.

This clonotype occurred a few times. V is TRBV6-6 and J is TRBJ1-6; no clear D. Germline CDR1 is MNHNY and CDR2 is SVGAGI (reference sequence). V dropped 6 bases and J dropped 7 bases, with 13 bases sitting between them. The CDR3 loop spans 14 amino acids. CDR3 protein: CASRNQPFNSPLHF. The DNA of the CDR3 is TGTGCCAGCAGAAATCAACCTTTCAATTCACCCCTCCACTTT.

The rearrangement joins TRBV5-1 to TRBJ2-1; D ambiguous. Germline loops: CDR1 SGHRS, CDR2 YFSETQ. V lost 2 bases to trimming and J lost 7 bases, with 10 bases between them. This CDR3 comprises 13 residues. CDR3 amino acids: CASSFNSPNEQFF. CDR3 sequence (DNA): TGCGCCAGCAGCTTTAACAGTCCTAATGAGCAGTTCTTC.

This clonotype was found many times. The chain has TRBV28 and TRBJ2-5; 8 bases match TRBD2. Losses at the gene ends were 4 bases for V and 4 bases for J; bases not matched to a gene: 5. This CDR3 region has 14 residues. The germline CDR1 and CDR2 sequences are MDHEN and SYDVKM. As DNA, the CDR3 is TGTGCCAGCAGTTGGTTACGGGGGGGAGAGACCCAGTACTTC. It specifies CASSWLRGGETQYF.

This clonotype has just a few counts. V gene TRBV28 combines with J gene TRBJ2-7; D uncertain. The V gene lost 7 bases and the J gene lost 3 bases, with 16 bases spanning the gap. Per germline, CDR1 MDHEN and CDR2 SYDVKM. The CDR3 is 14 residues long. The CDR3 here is CASNSLDSYYEQYF. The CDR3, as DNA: TGTGCCAGCAATTCCCTCGACTCATACTACGAGCAGTACTTC.

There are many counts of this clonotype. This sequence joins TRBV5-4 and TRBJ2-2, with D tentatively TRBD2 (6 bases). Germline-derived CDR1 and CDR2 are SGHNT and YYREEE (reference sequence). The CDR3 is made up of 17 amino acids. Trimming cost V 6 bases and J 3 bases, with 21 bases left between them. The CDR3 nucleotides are TGTGCCAGCATCCACAACGACGTTTGGGGGGACACCGGGGAGCTGTTTTTT. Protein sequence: CASIHNDVWGDTGELFF.